The 25 T cell receptor beta chains given below trace back to one sample, sequenced in a study of patients and donors after allogeneic stem cell transplantation. MiXCR, run by TCRdb on the RT-PCR reads, gives a single entry per CDR3 protein. The table shows about 960,000 distinct CDR3 sequences, with about 20% occurring only once. Sequenced sample: blood, either unsorted or a sorted T cell fraction (not recorded which). All receptors derive from a human donor who was either an allogeneic HSCT recipient or a stem cell or donor lymphocyte infusion donor (not recorded which). It is not recorded whose cells these are; they may come from a transplant donor.

The chain has TRBV25-1 and TRBJ2-2; 9 positions agree with TRBD1. CDR1 and CDR2 (germline): MGHDK, SYGVNS. This CDR3 region has 17 residues. The V and J ends lost 2 bases and 0 bases, in that order; junction bases with no gene match: 4. The DNA of the CDR3 is TGTGCCAGCAGTGAAAATCGGGACAGGGCGAACACCGGGGAGCTGTTTTTT. This codes for CASSENRDRANTGELFF.

There are many counts of this clonotype. In DNA, the CDR3 is TGCAGCGTTGAAGTAAACGAGCAGTACTTC. Its translation is CSVEVNEQYF. V and J are TRBV29-1 and TRBJ2-7; no reliable D call. V lost 1 base and J 5 bases, leaving 3 bases between the germline ends. The CDR3 loop spans 10 amino acids. CDR1 is SQVTM and CDR2 is ANQGSEA in the germline V gene.

This chain links TRBV3-1 with TRBJ1-5; D is uncertain. The CDR3 spans 15 residues. V gave up 1 base and J gave up 2 bases, with 9 bases separating them. Looked up from germline, CDR1 is LGHDT and CDR2 is YNNKEL (reference sequence). The DNA for the CDR3 is TGTGCCAGCAGCCAAGGTTGGGGTGGCAATCAGCCCCAGCATTTT. Its protein is CASSQGWGGNQPQHF.

The table lists this clonotype with a few counts. The chain combines TRBV20-1 with TRBJ2-1; 16 bases match TRBD2. The CDR3 is made up of 16 amino acids. The trim removed 6 bases at V and 9 bases at J, leaving 11 bases unmatched. The germline V gene has CDR1 DFQATT and CDR2 SNEGSKA (reference sequence). CDR3 coding DNA: TGCAGTGCGCCTGGGACTAGCGGGAGGGCGCATTCTGAGCAGTTCTTC. This sequence encodes CSAPGTSGRAHSEQFF.

The genes are TRBV5-1 and TRBJ2-7; the D gene is possibly TRBD2 (6 bases). Germline V CDR1 and CDR2: SGHRS, YFSETQ. The CDR3 runs 14 residues. With 4 bases removed from V and 3 bases from J, the gap between germline ends came to 14 bases. The CDR3 DNA sequence: TGCGCCAGCAGCCTGACGCTAGCGCACTACGAGCAGTACTTC. Translating gives CASSLTLAHYEQYF. Variable domain in full (rest from reference TRBV5-1 and TRBJ2-7): KAGVTQTPRYLIKTRGQQVTLSCSPISGHRSVSWYQQTPGQGLQFLFEYFSETQRNKGNFPGRFSGRQFSNSRSEMNVSTLELGDSALYLCASSLTLAHYEQYFGPGTRLTVT.

The gene calls are TRBV7-2 and TRBJ2-5, with D perhaps TRBD1 (6 bases). Trimming took off 0 bases at V and 6 bases at J, with 11 bases between the two ends. CDR1 is SGHTA, CDR2 FQGNSA, per germline. The CDR3 loop spans 14 amino acids. The CDR3 reads CASSLARGEKTQYF. CDR3 sequence (DNA): TGTGCCAGCAGCTTAGCCAGGGGTGAAAAGACCCAGTACTTC.

This clonotype showed up just a few times. Mismatch with germline at one junction end may stem from a read error. This chain connects TRBV12-5 to TRBJ2-7; 7 bases agree with TRBD1. Germline lookup yields CDR1 LGHNT and CDR2 FRNRAP. The CDR3 is 13 amino acids. CDR3 bases: TGTGCTAGTGGTAACAGGGGACGAGGGGAGCAGTACTTT. As protein: CASGNRGRGEQYF.

The rearrangement joins TRBV10-3 to TRBJ2-5, with TRBD2 as a possible D gene (6 bases). Deletions cut 6 bases from V and 5 bases from J, with 13 bases between. CDR3 size: 13 residues. Per the germline V gene, CDR1 is ENHRY and CDR2 is SYGVKD. In DNA, the CDR3 is TGTGCCATCAGGCGGGGTTTGCAGGAGACCCAGTACTTC. Its translation: CAIRRGLQETQYF.

The chain has TRBV10-3 and TRBJ1-1; 8 bases map to TRBD1. The germline V gene has CDR1 ENHRY and CDR2 SYGVKD. The V and J ends lost 5 bases and 3 bases, in that order; junction bases with no gene match: 5. The CDR3 runs 14 residues. Written as DNA, the CDR3 is TGTGCCATCAGTAGGACAGGGAGGGACACTGAAGCTTTCTTT. Protein sequence: CAISRTGRDTEAFF.

This clonotype was seen more than once but under ten times. In nucleotides, the CDR3 is TGTGCCAGCACCCAAGATGGAAACACCATATATTTT. Residues: CASTQDGNTIYF. The chain uses TRBV2 and TRBJ1-3; D uncertain. This CDR3 has 12 amino acids. Per the germline V gene, CDR1 is SNHLY and CDR2 is FYNNEI. Trimming stripped 7 bases from V and 3 bases from J, with 7 bases between.

This clonotype was counted between two and nine times. The chain employs TRBV20-1 and TRBJ2-1; D might be TRBD1 (5 bases). V was clipped by 5 bases and J by 2 bases, with 16 bases between them. This CDR3 comprises 15 residues. Germline CDR1 DFQATT, CDR2 SNEGSKA (reference sequence). CDR3 in DNA: TGCAGTGCTGGGGCTACTCAATCTACCTACAATGAGCAGTTCTTC. Translated, it gives CSAGATQSTYNEQFF.

Only a few counts were recorded for this clonotype. The chain's CDR3 is CASSDPGQATYEQYF. CDR3 DNA sequence: TGTGCCAGCAGCGACCCGGGACAGGCAACCTACGAGCAGTACTTC. The gene calls are TRBV2 and TRBJ2-7, with TRBD1 matching over 8 bases. Germline V gene sequence: CDR1 SNHLY, CDR2 FYNNEI. This CDR3 has 15 amino acids. With 6 bases clipped from V and 2 bases from J, the junction kept 9 bases outside the gene matches.

This clonotype came up a few times. The genes are TRBV5-1 and TRBJ2-5; D is perhaps TRBD1 (5 bases). The length of the CDR3 is 15 residues. Germline CDR1 reads SGHRS; CDR2 reads YFSETQ. V was trimmed by 3 bases and J by 0 bases, leaving 12 bases between them. The CDR3 spells CASSSREGDQETQYF. DNA for the CDR3: TGCGCCAGCAGCTCCAGGGAAGGAGACCAAGAGACCCAGTACTTC.

The chain combines TRBV27 with TRBJ2-7, with D possibly matching TRBD2 (6 bases). The V gene's germline CDR1 is MNHEY and CDR2 SMNVEV (reference sequence). Trimming removed 2 bases at V and 4 bases at J, with 15 bases between. The CDR3 consists of 15 residues. CDR3 coding DNA: TGTGCCAGCAGTTTAATCGGGGGATTGGTATACGAGCAGTACTTC. Its translation: CASSLIGGLVYEQYF.

The V gene is TRBV9, the J gene TRBJ2-1, with TRBD2 as a possible D gene (6 bases). V lost 7 bases, J lost 0 bases, and 14 bases lay in between. In germline, CDR1 is SGDLS, CDR2 YYNGEE. This CDR3 spans 15 amino acids. The CDR3 loop is CASQGTRGSYNEQFF. DNA for the CDR3: TGTGCCAGCCAAGGGACTCGGGGCTCCTACAATGAGCAGTTCTTC.

This chain connects TRBV25-1 to TRBJ2-7, with 7 bases identical to TRBD2. This CDR3 contains 12 residues. V was pared by 3 bases and J by 5 bases, with 1 base of the junction left unmatched. CDR1 MGHDK and CDR2 SYGVNS come from the germline V gene. The CDR3 is CASSDGGNEQYF. CDR3 nucleotide sequence: TGTGCCAGCAGTGACGGGGGGAACGAGCAGTACTTC.

This clonotype was seen a few times. The chain is built from TRBV4-3 and TRBJ1-1; D not resolved. CDR3 length: 15 residues. Trimming cost V 4 bases and J 1 base, with 13 bases left between them. Germline CDR1 and CDR2: LGHNA and YSLEER. CDR3 in amino acids: CASSPTPATNTEAFF. As DNA, the CDR3 is TGCGCCAGCAGCCCAACCCCGGCGACGAACACTGAAGCTTTCTTT.

A few counts support this clonotype. The chain uses TRBV11-2 and TRBJ1-5; D is undetermined. V dropped 0 bases and J dropped 6 bases, with 24 bases sitting between them. The germline V gene has CDR1 SGHAT and CDR2 FQNNGV. The CDR3 sequence is 19 residues long. CDR3 sequence (DNA): TGTGCCAGCAGCTTAGATCCAAATCCGGGCTGTTGGCTCTGTCAGCCCCAGCATTTT. Its translation is CASSLDPNPGCWLCQPQHF.

V usage is TRBV12-3 or TRBV12-4 and J usage is TRBJ2-3; D is unclear. The ends were cut back, 4 bases at V and 5 bases at J, with 19 bases in the middle. The CDR3 contains 16 residues. The DNA of the CDR3 is TGTGCCAGCAGTTACAAAGACTGGGCCTGGAGAGATACGCAGTATTTT. Its translation: CASSYKDWAWRDTQYF.

This clonotype was counted only a few times. V and J are TRBV7-2 and TRBJ1-6, with no clear D. With 2 bases removed from V and 6 bases from J, the gap between germline ends came to 5 bases. CDR3 length: 13 residues. Germline V gene lookup returns CDR1 SGHTA and CDR2 FQGNSA. The CDR3 region is CASSLRINSPLHF. The DNA of the CDR3 is TGTGCCAGCAGCTTACGGATTAATTCACCCCTCCACTTT.

In this sample, this clonotype turned up many times. This chain links TRBV12-3 or TRBV12-4 with TRBJ2-7; D not resolved. The CDR3 consists of 12 residues. Trimming removed 6 bases at V and 0 bases at J, with 6 bases between. This chain's CDR3 is CASSRYSYEQYF. CDR3 DNA sequence: TGTGCCAGCAGCAGATACTCCTACGAGCAGTACTTC.

J is TRBJ1-5 and V is TRBV6-5; D possibly corresponds to TRBD1 (6 bases). Trimming stripped 2 bases from V and 4 bases from J, with 9 bases between. CDR1 and CDR2 (germline): MNHEY, SVGAGI. There are 14 residues in the CDR3. CDR3 region: CASSYQTGNQPQHF. DNA of the CDR3: TGTGCCAGCAGTTACCAAACAGGGAATCAGCCCCAGCATTTT.

V is TRBV19 and J is TRBJ1-5, with D possibly matching TRBD1 (5 bases). This CDR3 spans 11 amino acids. Germline V gene data show CDR1 as LNHDA and CDR2 as SQIVND (reference sequence). Trimming took off 11 bases at V and 6 bases at J, with 11 bases between the two ends. The CDR3: CAAGSGQPQHF. CDR3 sequence (DNA): TGTGCCGCAGGGTCGGGTCAGCCCCAGCATTTT.

This clonotype was counted between two and nine times. The V and J genes are TRBV27 and TRBJ1-4, with 7 bases aligning to TRBD1. The CDR3 loop spans 16 amino acids. The trim removed 6 bases at V and 0 bases at J, leaving 7 bases unmatched. CDR1 is MNHEY, CDR2 SMNVEV, per germline (reference sequence). The CDR3 is CASRKGGRTTNEKLFF. The CDR3, as DNA: TGTGCCAGCAGAAAAGGGGGCAGGACAACTAATGAAAAACTGTTTTTT.

V usage is TRBV5-1 and J usage is TRBJ2-6, with D hard to call. The V end was cut by 3 bases, the J end by 1 base, with 8 bases between. The CDR3 consists of 15 residues. CDR1 and CDR2 (germline): SGHRS, YFSETQ. CDR3 loop: CASSSTLSGANVLTF. CDR3 DNA: TGCGCCAGCAGCTCAACCCTATCTGGGGCCAACGTCCTGACTTTC.